This T cell receptor beta chain was documented in a study of T cell responses to AZD1222 COVID-19 vaccine. This clone was detected once. Antigen specificity is unknown. TCRdb's table, derived via immunoSEQ multiplex PCR, lists solely in-frame clones and lacks some. The sample lists about 180,000 clones; around 90% were seen once. Study observations and caveats: Seropositive status at baseline applied to only a handful of AZD1222 recipients. Two AZD1222 administrations were followed by greater Spike-specific TCR breadth and depth. Nearly half of spike-specific TCRs reportedly target unmutated variant regions. Clonal diversity was possibly underestimated, and the donors were mostly white British, with more females.

The sequence came from an adult in good health. The sample here was peripheral blood, taken on day 0 of AZD1222 vaccination.

The CDR3 here is CASSTGTSNEQFF. The DNA of the CDR3 is TGTGCCAGCAGCACTGGGACCAGCAATGAGCAGTTCTTC. The chain carries TRBV5-4 and TRBJ2-1; D is perhaps TRBD1 or TRBD2 (5 bases each). The ends were cut back, 4 bases at V and 6 bases at J, with 11 bases in the middle. Germline CDR1 is SGHNT and CDR2 is YYREEE (reference sequence). The CDR3 length is 13 residues.